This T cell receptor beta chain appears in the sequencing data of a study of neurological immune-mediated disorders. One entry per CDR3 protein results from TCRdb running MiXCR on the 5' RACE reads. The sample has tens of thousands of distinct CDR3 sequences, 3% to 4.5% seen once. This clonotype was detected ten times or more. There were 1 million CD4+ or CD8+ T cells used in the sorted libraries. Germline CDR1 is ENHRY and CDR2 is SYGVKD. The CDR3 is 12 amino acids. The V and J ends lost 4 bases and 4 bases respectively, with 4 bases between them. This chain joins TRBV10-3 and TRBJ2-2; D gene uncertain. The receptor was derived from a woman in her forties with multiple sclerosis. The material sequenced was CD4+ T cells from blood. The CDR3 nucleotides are TGTGCCATCAGTGTGGGCACCGGGGAGCTGTTTTTT. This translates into CAISVGTGELFF.